The clone carrying this TCR beta chain was seen at least ten times. Its antigen is undetermined. The time point was: newly diagnosed GD, antithyroid drugs for less than 3 months. The TCR library used RNA extracted from PBMCs. Each patient gave roughly 9.2 milliliters of EDTA-anticoagulated peripheral blood. This CDR3 has 12 amino acids. Trimming took off 6 bases at V and 2 bases at J, with 10 bases between the two ends. In germline, CDR1 is DFQATT, CDR2 SNEGSKA (reference sequence). In building TCR beta libraries, iRepertoire HTBI primers were used together with Arm-PCR of CDR3 regions. TCRdb re-called the multiplex PCR reads with MiXCR, one entry per CDR3 protein. The table has 250,000 to 300,000 distinct CDR3 sequences, roughly 18% seen once. This entry is derived from a study of regulatory T cells in long-lasting Graves disease. Study overall: Graves' patients diagnosed newly had used antithyroid drugs under 3 months.

Findings and caveats of the study: The study found TRBV28, TRBJ1-2 and TRBJ2-5 favored in persistent disease. Between persistent patients, 2,500 to 3,500 public clonotypes were shared, exceeding the approximately 990 shared between new patients.

Separately, the same data were catalogued under a study of T cells in Graves' hyperthyroidism and ophthalmopathy.

Sequenced material: peripheral blood mononuclear cells (PBMCs), taken at new diagnosis, from a patient treated with antithyroid drugs. The receptor comes from a woman aged 25 to 39 with Graves disease. V usage is TRBV20-1 and J usage is TRBJ1-1, with D possibly matching TRBD1 (5 bases). The CDR3 spells CSASGTNTEAFF. DNA for the CDR3: TGCAGTGCGAGCGGGACTAACACTGAAGCTTTCTTT.